These 13 T cell receptor beta chains were sequenced from one sample in a study of shared clonotypes between healthy human individuals. Measured with immunoSEQ multiplex PCR; TCRdb has only the in-frame clones, and not every one. The table lists more than 1 million clones, 70% to 80% of them singletons, with 0.5% to 0.6% in the top ten. Input material: memory CD4+ T cells from PBMCs. Subset here: CD45RA-negative fraction. These receptors were taken from a man younger than 35 in good health. Some clones in this sample may be carry-over from other donors' samples.

This clone is a singleton in its sample. The V call is TRBV5-1, the J call TRBJ2-7; TRBD2 agrees at 11 bases. Germline CDR1 is SGHRS and CDR2 is YFSETQ. The CDR3 has 17 residues. The trim removed 7 bases at V and 9 bases at J, leaving 21 bases unmatched. The CDR3: CASSLPRGTSGLVRQYF. The CDR3 DNA reads as TGCGCCAGCTCACTACCCCGCGGGACTAGCGGTTTGGTTAGGCAGTACTTC.

The rearrangement links TRBV5-6 to TRBJ2-1, with D uncertain. V was pared by 4 bases and J by 5 bases, with 13 bases between. Germline CDR1 and CDR2: SGHDT and YYEEEE. The CDR3 totals 14 residues. DNA for the CDR3: TGTGCCAGCAGCCGCACTCCCCAGGACAATGAGCAGTTCTTC. It specifies CASSRTPQDNEQFF.

The chain couples TRBV28 to TRBJ1-2, with D possibly TRBD1 on 6 matching bases. This CDR3 has 14 amino acids. Trimming stripped 6 bases from V and 4 bases from J, with 15 bases between. CDR1 is MDHEN, CDR2 SYDVKM, per germline. CDR3 sequence reads: CASRRLGQAYGYTF. In nucleotides, the CDR3 is TGTGCCAGCAGGCGCCTGGGACAAGCCTATGGCTACACCTTC.

The genes are TRBV27 and TRBJ1-1, with a possible D match to TRBD1 (5 bases). The CDR3 is 13 residues long. CDR1 MNHEY and CDR2 SMNVEV come from the germline V gene (reference sequence). Between the trimmed V and J ends, which lost 8 bases and 4 bases, there was a span of 14 bases. The CDR3 reads CASGIGEGTEAFF. In DNA, the CDR3 is TGTGCCAGCGGCATAGGGGAGGGCACTGAAGCTTTCTTT.

Points on this clone: Other DNA sequences in the same sample also yield this CDR3. This sequence joins TRBV9 and TRBJ2-2, with D unresolved. V was cut by 0 bases and J by 6 bases, with 3 bases left in between. The CDR3 has 12 residues. Germline CDR1 and CDR2: SGDLS and YYNGEE. The CDR3 nucleotides read TGTGCCAGCAGCGTAGGTTCCGGGGAGCTGTTTTTT. The encoded protein is CASSVGSGELFF.

A single count supports this clone. The gene calls are TRBV6-5 and TRBJ2-5; D is possibly TRBD2 (6 bases). This CDR3 has 15 amino acids. V lost 7 bases, J lost 7 bases, and 22 bases lay in between. The germline V gene encodes CDR1 MNHEY and CDR2 SVGAGI. CDR3 sequence (DNA): TGTGCCAGCACTTCGACTAGTTCGGGCACACGGACCCAGTACTTC. Encoded protein: CASTSTSSGTRTQYF.

The chain joins TRBV29-1 to TRBJ2-6, with D maybe TRBD2 (5 bases). The CDR3 runs 18 residues. The germline CDR1 and CDR2 sequences are SQVTM and ANQGSEA. V lost 7 bases, J lost 0 bases, and 22 bases lay in between. CDR3 sequence: CSAETGTYLRSGANVLTF. The CDR3 DNA follows: TGCAGCGCGGAGACGGGAACCTACCTCCGCTCTGGGGCCAACGTCCTGACTTTC.

The chain has TRBV19 and TRBJ2-3, with 9 bases aligning to TRBD2. CDR1 is LNHDA, CDR2 SQIVND, per germline (reference sequence). The trim removed 3 bases at V and 2 bases at J, leaving 3 bases unmatched. The CDR3 runs 15 residues. CDR3 in amino acids: CASSIASGNTDTQYF. CDR3 nucleotide sequence: TGTGCCAGTAGTATTGCTAGCGGGAACACAGATACGCAGTATTTT.

The chain joins TRBV27 to TRBJ2-1; 7 bases are shared with TRBD2. Germline V gene lookup returns CDR1 MNHEY and CDR2 SMNVEV (reference sequence). The CDR3 totals 19 residues. The trim removed 2 bases at V and 5 bases at J, leaving 18 bases unmatched. In DNA, the CDR3 is TGTGCCAGCAGTTTAGACCCCGCCGGTCCACTAGCGATAGACAATGAGCAGTTCTTC. Translating gives CASSLDPAGPLAIDNEQFF.

Written as DNA, the CDR3 is TGCAGCGTTGAAATAGGGGGACAAGAGACCCAGTACTTC. This gives the protein CSVEIGGQETQYF. The chain has TRBV29-1 and TRBJ2-5; tentatively, D is TRBD1 (6 bases). Germline-derived CDR1 and CDR2 are SQVTM and ANQGSEA. Deletions cut 2 bases from V and 2 bases from J, with 9 bases between. There are 13 residues in the CDR3.

This clone was counted a few times. V gene TRBV7-3 combines with J gene TRBJ2-5; 9 bases align to TRBD2. This CDR3 is 13 amino acids long. J lost 5 bases, V lost 8 bases, and 6 bases had no gene match. Germline V gives CDR1 SGHTA, CDR2 FQGTGA. CDR3 nucleotide sequence: TGTGCCAGCTCCGCGGGAGGGATCGAGACCCAGTACTTC. This codes for CASSAGGIETQYF.

The rearrangement links TRBV19 to TRBJ2-3, with D unclear. The CDR3 is 13 residues long. Trimming removed 6 bases from V and 4 bases from J, with 11 bases in between. The germline CDR1 and CDR2 sequences are LNHDA and SQIVND (reference sequence). The DNA of the CDR3 is TGTGCCAGTAGATCTGTGACACCAGATACGCAGTATTTT. This sequence encodes CASRSVTPDTQYF.

The chain links TRBV7-2 to TRBJ1-2; TRBD1 matches 9 bases. CDR1 is SGHTA, CDR2 FQGNSA, per germline. The CDR3 sequence is 16 residues long. J lost 2 bases, V lost 5 bases, and 9 bases had no gene match. The CDR3 here is CASSILGTGKNYGYTF. The CDR3 DNA reads TGTGCCAGCAGCATACTAGGGACAGGGAAAAACTATGGCTACACCTTC.